This section outlines one T cell receptor (beta chain) sequence together with its context. This entry belongs to a study of cytomegalovirus exposure and HLA in healthy donors. Primers for the PCR totalled 60 Vbeta and 13 Jbeta. Repertoires were generated with immunoSEQ multiplex PCR, while TCRdb's copy carries only in-frame clones and drops some. The sample yields 55,000 to 65,000 clones, 80% seen once. CDR3 length: 16 residues. V was shortened by 0 bases and J by 2 bases, with 15 bases between the two germline ends. Germline assignment: CDR1 SGHKS and CDR2 YYEKEE (reference sequence). This TCR was sampled from a woman aged 40 to 50 in good health and CMV-seronegative. The sequencing sample was made of PBMCs. The chain recombines TRBV5-5 with TRBJ2-7; D might be TRBD1 (5 bases). In nucleotides, the CDR3 is TGTGCCAGCAGCTTGGTGGCCAGGGCAGGAACCTACGAGCAGTACTTC. Translated, it gives CASSLVARAGTYEQYF.